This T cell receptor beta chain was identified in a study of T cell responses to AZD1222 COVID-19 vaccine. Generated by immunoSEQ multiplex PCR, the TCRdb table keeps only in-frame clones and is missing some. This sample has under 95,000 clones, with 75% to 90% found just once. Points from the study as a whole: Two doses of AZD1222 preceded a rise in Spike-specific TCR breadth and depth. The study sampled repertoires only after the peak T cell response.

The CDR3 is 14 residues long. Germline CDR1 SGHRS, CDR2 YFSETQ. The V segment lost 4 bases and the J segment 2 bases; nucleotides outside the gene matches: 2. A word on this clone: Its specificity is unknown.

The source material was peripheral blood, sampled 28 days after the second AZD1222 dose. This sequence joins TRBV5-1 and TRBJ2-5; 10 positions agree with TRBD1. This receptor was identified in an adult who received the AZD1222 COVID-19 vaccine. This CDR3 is CASSGGQGQETQYF. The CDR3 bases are TGCGCCAGCAGCGGGGGACAGGGGCAAGAGACCCAGTACTTC. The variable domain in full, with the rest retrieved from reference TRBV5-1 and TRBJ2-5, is KAGVTQTPRYLIKTRGQQVTLSCSPISGHRSVSWYQQTPGQGLQFLFEYFSETQRNKGNFPGRFSGRQFSNSRSEMNVSTLELGDSALYLCASSGGQGQETQYFGPGTRLLVL.